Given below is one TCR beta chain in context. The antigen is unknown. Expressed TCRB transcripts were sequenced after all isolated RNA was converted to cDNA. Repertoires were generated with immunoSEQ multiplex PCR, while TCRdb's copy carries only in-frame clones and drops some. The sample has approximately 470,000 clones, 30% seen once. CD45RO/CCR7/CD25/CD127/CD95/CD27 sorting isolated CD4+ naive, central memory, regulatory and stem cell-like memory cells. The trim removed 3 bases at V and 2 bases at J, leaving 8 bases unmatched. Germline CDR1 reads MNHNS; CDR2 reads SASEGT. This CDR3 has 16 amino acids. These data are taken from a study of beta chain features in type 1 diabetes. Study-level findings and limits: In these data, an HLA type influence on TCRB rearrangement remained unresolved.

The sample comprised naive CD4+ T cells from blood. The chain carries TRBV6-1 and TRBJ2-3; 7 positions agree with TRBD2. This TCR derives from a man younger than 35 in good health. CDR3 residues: CASSDASGRTTDTQYF. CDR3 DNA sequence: TGTGCCAGCAGTGATGCTAGCGGTCGGACCACAGATACGCAGTATTTT.